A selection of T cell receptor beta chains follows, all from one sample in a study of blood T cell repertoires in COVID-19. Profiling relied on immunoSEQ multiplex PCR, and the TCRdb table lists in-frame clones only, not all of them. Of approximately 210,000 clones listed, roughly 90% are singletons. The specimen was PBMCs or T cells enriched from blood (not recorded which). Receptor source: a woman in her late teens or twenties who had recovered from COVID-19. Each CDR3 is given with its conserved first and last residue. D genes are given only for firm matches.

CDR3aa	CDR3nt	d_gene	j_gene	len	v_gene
CASSQQGGGYTF	TGTGCCAGCAGCCAACAGGGTGGCGGCTACACCTTC	.	TRBJ1-2	12	TRBV3-1/TRBV3-2
CAISEEGTGSSYNSPLHF	TGTGCCATCAGTGAGGAGGGAACAGGGAGCTCCTATAATTCACCCCTCCACTTT	.	TRBJ1-6	18	TRBV10-3
CASTLTGYGELFF	TGTGCCAGCACACTGACAGGGTACGGGGAGCTGTTTTTT	TRBD1	TRBJ2-2	13	TRBV28
CASSRTTGVPSGANVLTF	TGTGCCAGCAGTCGAACCACAGGGGTGCCCTCTGGGGCCAACGTCCTGACTTTC	TRBD1	TRBJ2-6	18	TRBV3-1/TRBV3-2
CASSGEGAKFF	TGTGCCAGCAGTGGGGAAGGGGCCAAGTTCTTC	.	TRBJ2-1	11	TRBV2
CASSWTAGPSGELFF	TGCGCCAGCAGTTGGACTGCTGGACCTTCCGGGGAGCTGTTTTTT	.	TRBJ2-2	15	TRBV10-2
CASSFFGTAYNSPLHF	TGTGCCAGCAGTTTTTTCGGGACAGCATATAATTCACCCCTCCACTTT	TRBD1	TRBJ1-6	16	TRBV27
CASSLGPTSNYGYTF	TGTGCCAGCAGCTTGGGACCGACTTCTAACTATGGCTACACCTTC	.	TRBJ1-2	15	TRBV5-6
CASSLRQGNTGELFF	TGTGCCAGCAGTTTACGACAGGGGAACACCGGGGAGCTGTTTTTT	TRBD1	TRBJ2-2	15	TRBV28
CASRKTGTSNEQFF	TGTGCCAGTAGAAAGACAGGGACTTCCAATGAGCAGTTCTTC	.	TRBJ2-1	14	TRBV19
CASSSSGGYEQYF	TGTGCCAGCAGCTCATCAGGGGGGTACGAGCAGTACTTC	.	TRBJ2-7	13	TRBV7-2